This T cell receptor (beta chain) was identified in a study of beta chain features in type 1 diabetes. Whole-study context: Age, gender, cell numbers and subset yield matched between patients and controls. Findings of the study overall: Naive, central memory and Treg TCRB repertoires seemed to resemble each other more closely in patients than they did in healthy donors.

Reverse transcription of all isolated RNA meant that expressed TCRB transcripts were sequenced. Only in-frame clones appear in the TCRdb table, and some are missing; sequencing was by immunoSEQ multiplex PCR. Among 200,000 to 250,000 clones listed, around 68% were seen once. Concerning this clone itself: Its antigen is currently unknown.

CD45RO/CCR7/CD25/CD127/CD95/CD27 sorting isolated CD4+ naive, central memory, regulatory and stem cell-like memory cells. This receptor was taken from a young man in good health. Sequenced material: naive CD4+ T cells from blood.

CDR3 DNA sequence: TGTGCCAGTACCTCCAGGGTGAATTCCTACGAGCAGTACTTC. The encoded protein is CASTSRVNSYEQYF. The chain links TRBV19 to TRBJ2-7; tentative D call: TRBD1 (5 bases). CDR1 LNHDA and CDR2 SQIVND come from the germline V gene (reference sequence). V was cut by 7 bases and J by 1 base, with 14 bases left in between. The CDR3 is made up of 14 amino acids.